These 27 T cell receptor beta chains came from one sample sequenced in a study of CXCR3-negative and CXCR3-positive naive CD8 T cells. UMI-labeled TRB cDNA libraries were prepared by 5' RACE. TCRdb re-called the 5' RACE reads and catalogs CDR3 proteins one per entry, DNA excluded. This sample contains about 48,000 distinct CDR3 sequences. Specimen: memory CD8+ T cells from blood. These receptors all stem from a human donor in good health. Some clones in this sample may be carry-over from other donors' samples.

The rearrangement uses TRBV27 and TRBJ2-7; the TCRdb call, TRBD2, lacks DNA for checking. From germline, CDR1 is MNHEY and CDR2 SMNVEV (reference sequence). This CDR3 is built from 13 residues. The CDR3 protein is CASSSAGAYEQYF.

V and J are TRBV15 and TRBJ2-2; TCRdb calls TRBD2, which cannot be checked without DNA. The germline gives CDR1 LNHNV, CDR2 YYDKDF (reference sequence). The CDR3 loop spans 16 amino acids. CDR3 in amino acids: CATSRVASGYTGELFF.

The rearrangement uses TRBV28 and TRBJ2-7. Germline V CDR1 and CDR2: MDHEN, SYDVKM. This CDR3 spans 12 amino acids. The CDR3 is CASSFFPYEQYF.

This chain links TRBV5-6 with TRBJ1-2; TCRdb outputs TRBD1, but without DNA this stays unchecked. The germline V gene has CDR1 SGHDT and CDR2 YYEEEE. The CDR3 spans 13 residues. The CDR3 is CASSLDGAYGYTF.

V is TRBV6-5 and J is TRBJ1-2; TCRdb picks TRBD1, but there is no DNA to check that call. CDR3 size: 16 residues. Germline-derived CDR1 and CDR2 are MNHEY and SVGAGI. This CDR3 is CASSFGPDLSGDGYTF.

V usage is TRBV20-1 and J usage is TRBJ2-7; TCRdb indicates TRBD2, and absent DNA this call remains unverified. From germline, CDR1 is DFQATT and CDR2 SNEGSKA (reference sequence). The CDR3 is 15 amino acids. This chain's CDR3 is CSARDQGGISYEQYF.

This chain connects TRBV6-4 to TRBJ2-2; checking the TCRdb D call of TRBD1 is not possible without DNA. The CDR3 consists of 13 residues. Germline CDR1 reads MRHNA; CDR2 reads SNTAGT. The CDR3 reads CASSDGATGELFF.

The V gene is TRBV21-1, the J gene TRBJ2-1; the D gene TCRdb calls, TRBD2, cannot be checked with no DNA. TRBV21-1 is listed as a pseudogene. The CDR3 sequence is 16 residues long. Here the CDR3 reads CASSKLSTSGYNEQFF.

The rearrangement uses TRBV4-3 and TRBJ2-1; TCRdb picks TRBD2, but there is no DNA to check that call. From germline, CDR1 is LGHNA and CDR2 YSLEER. The CDR3 loop spans 16 amino acids. CDR3 region: CASSLRLAGAYNEQFF.

This rearrangement joins TRBV24-1 to TRBJ2-5; the D gene TCRdb calls, TRBD1, cannot be checked with no DNA. CDR3 length: 18 amino acids. Germline lookup yields CDR1 KGHDR and CDR2 SFDVKD. This CDR3 reads CATSDRMGRKGDLETQYF.

The chain joins TRBV15 to TRBJ2-7. The V gene's germline CDR1 is LNHNV and CDR2 YYDKDF (reference sequence). The CDR3 has 14 amino acids. CDR3 amino acids: CATSPVDRAHEQYF.

This chain connects TRBV21-1 to TRBJ1-4; lacking DNA, the TRBD1 call made by TCRdb goes unchecked. TRBV21-1 is recorded as a pseudogene. CDR3 size: 14 residues. This chain's CDR3 is CASIPAGRDEKLFF.

V and J are TRBV24-1 and TRBJ2-1; the TCRdb D gene call, TRBD2, has no DNA to confirm it. Germline CDR1 KGHDR, CDR2 SFDVKD. The CDR3 runs 14 residues. CDR3 sequence reads: CATRHKQEGNEQFF.

This chain connects TRBV6-5 to TRBJ2-1; without DNA, the TCRdb call of TRBD1 cannot be checked. Germline CDR1 and CDR2: MNHEY and SVGAGI. The CDR3 consists of 15 residues. The CDR3 region is CASSYGQGTYNEQFF.

The rearrangement links TRBV15 to TRBJ2-3; TCRdb selects TRBD1, and the lack of DNA leaves this call unchecked. Germline CDR1 and CDR2: LNHNV and YYDKDF (reference sequence). This CDR3 is 15 amino acids long. CDR3 protein: CATSLTRGGADTQYF.

The chain recombines TRBV12-3 or TRBV12-4 with TRBJ1-1. The CDR3 extends over 12 amino acids. CDR3 sequence: CASITWNTEAFF.

The CDR3: CASSPDRASPLHF. The J gene is TRBJ1-6, the V gene TRBV7-3; TCRdb indicates TRBD1, and absent DNA this call remains unverified. The CDR3 loop spans 13 amino acids. Germline values: CDR1 SGHTA, CDR2 FQGTGA.

This sequence joins TRBV29-1 and TRBJ2-1; TCRdb's D call, TRBD1, is unchecked because there is no DNA. The germline V gene has CDR1 SQVTM and CDR2 ANQGSEA. This CDR3 is built from 12 residues. CDR3: CSVADNYNEQFF.

This clonotype is identified as medium-sized from frequency. The chain combines TRBV6-4 with TRBJ2-3; with no DNA, the TCRdb D assignment of TRBD1 cannot be verified. The germline CDR1 and CDR2 sequences are MRHNA and SNTAGT. This CDR3 contains 14 residues. CDR3: CASSEGDSTDTQYF.

The chain joins TRBV27 to TRBJ1-6; lacking DNA, the TRBD1 call made by TCRdb goes unchecked. Germline CDR1 reads MNHEY; CDR2 reads SMNVEV (reference sequence). The CDR3 is made up of 15 amino acids. CDR3 loop: CASTPETGGNSPLHF.

This chain joins TRBV29-1 and TRBJ2-1. The CDR3 loop spans 14 amino acids. Germline assignment: CDR1 SQVTM and CDR2 ANQGSEA. The CDR3 sequence: CSVKIAVLLNEQFF.

The V call is TRBV7-9, the J call TRBJ1-2. The germline V gene encodes CDR1 SEHNR and CDR2 FQNEAQ (reference sequence). CDR3 length: 13 amino acids. The CDR3 region is CASSLNYNYGYTF.

The chain employs TRBV27 and TRBJ2-5; with no DNA, the TCRdb D assignment of TRBD2 cannot be verified. This CDR3 comprises 15 residues. Germline CDR1 reads MNHEY; CDR2 reads SMNVEV (reference sequence). This chain's CDR3 is CASSPRSGQAETQYF.

The V and J genes are TRBV6-1 and TRBJ2-3. Germline CDR1 is MNHNS and CDR2 is SASEGT. The CDR3 consists of 14 residues. CDR3 region: CASSEGTGPDTQYF.

This rearrangement joins TRBV29-1 to TRBJ2-3. Germline loops: CDR1 SQVTM, CDR2 ANQGSEA. The CDR3 has 16 amino acids. The CDR3: CSARPTAAAYTDTQYF.

This chain connects TRBV28 to TRBJ2-1. The CDR3 has 12 residues. Germline values: CDR1 MDHEN, CDR2 SYDVKM. The CDR3 loop is CASSLLANEQFF.

The rearrangement joins TRBV29-1 to TRBJ2-7; checking the TCRdb D call of TRBD1 is not possible without DNA. The germline CDR1 and CDR2 sequences are SQVTM and ANQGSEA. CDR3 length equals 14 residues. CDR3 region: CSVFDPRGTREQYF.